This entry lists 14 T cell receptor beta chains sequenced from one sample in a study of identical twins. Via MiXCR, TCRdb re-called the 5' RACE reads, giving one row per CDR3 protein. The repertoire holds about 200,000 distinct CDR3 sequences, with about 15% as singletons. This sample was shared with a second study, whose subject was T cells expressing NK-cell markers.

Sequencing was performed on CD8+ T cells sorted from blood. The receptor set was obtained from a woman under 30 in good health.

This chain joins TRBV9 and TRBJ1-6; D may be TRBD1 (6 bases). CDR3 length: 14 amino acids. The V gene lost 2 bases and the J gene lost 6 bases, with 9 bases spanning the gap. CDR1 SGDLS and CDR2 YYNGEE come from the germline V gene. As DNA, the CDR3 is TGTGCCAGCAGCGTCCGGGACATTAATTCACCCCTCCACTTT. This sequence encodes CASSVRDINSPLHF.

There are a few counts of this clonotype. The rearrangement links TRBV5-6 to TRBJ1-1; a weak D match, TRBD1 (6 bases). The germline V gene encodes CDR1 SGHDT and CDR2 YYEEEE. The V gene lost 0 bases and the J gene lost 6 bases, with 12 bases spanning the gap. This CDR3 is built from 14 residues. The CDR3 DNA reads TGTGCCAGCAGCTTGGAGGGGGTTAGGGCTGAAGCTTTCTTT. Residues: CASSLEGVRAEAFF. Full variable domain (rest looked up from reference TRBV5-6 and TRBJ1-1): DAGVTQSPTHLIKTRGQQVTLRCSPKSGHDTVSWYQQALGQGPQFIFQYYEEEERQRGNFPDRFSGHQFPNYSSELNVNALLLGDSALYLCASSLEGVRAEAFFGQGTRLTVV.

V gene TRBV19 combines with J gene TRBJ2-1, with unresolved D. The CDR3 loop spans 14 amino acids. In germline, CDR1 is LNHDA, CDR2 SQIVND (reference sequence). V lost 3 bases and J lost 4, with 10 bases in between. The CDR3 reads CASSMFSDYNEQFF. In DNA form, the CDR3 reads TGTGCCAGTAGTATGTTTTCCGATTACAATGAGCAGTTCTTC.

The chain uses TRBV7-2 and TRBJ2-1; TRBD2 matches 8 bases. From germline, CDR1 is SGHTA and CDR2 FQGNSA. J was trimmed by 6 bases and V by 1 base; bases with no gene match: 2. The length of the CDR3 is 14 residues. CDR3 residues: CASSLGGRFNEQFF. The CDR3 DNA reads as TGTGCCAGCAGCTTAGGCGGGAGGTTCAATGAGCAGTTCTTC.

V gene TRBV5-6 combines with J gene TRBJ2-3; D is uncertain. Germline loops: CDR1 SGHDT, CDR2 YYEEEE. V lost 1 base and J 0 bases, leaving 9 bases between the germline ends. The length of the CDR3 is 15 residues. The CDR3 DNA follows: TGTGCCAGCAGCTTGAAATGGATTAGCACAGATACGCAGTATTTT. This gives the protein CASSLKWISTDTQYF.

V and J are TRBV7-8 and TRBJ2-1, with 10 bases fitting TRBD2. The CDR3 totals 15 residues. Trimming took 2 bases from V and 7 from J; bases not matched to a gene: 5. Per the germline V gene, CDR1 is SGHVS and CDR2 is FQNEAQ. The CDR3 loop is CASSLLAGVKNEQFF. The DNA for the CDR3 is TGTGCCAGCAGCTTACTAGCGGGAGTAAAAAATGAGCAGTTCTTC. Based on the CDR3 plus reference TRBV7-8 and TRBJ2-1, the full variable domain is GAGVSQSPRYKVAKRGQDVALRCDPISGHVSLFWYQQALGQGPEFLTYFQNEAQLDKSGLPSDRFFAERPEGSVSTLKIQRTQQEDSAVYLCASSLLAGVKNEQFFGPGTRLTVL.

This clonotype was observed a handful of times. The J gene is TRBJ2-1, the V gene TRBV6-1, with D possibly called TRBD1 or TRBD2 (5 bases each). Trimming left V 6 bases short and J 2 bases short, with 11 bases between. The CDR3 runs to 14 residues. The germline V gene has CDR1 MNHNS and CDR2 SASEGT. CDR3 DNA: TGTGCCAGCAGGAAACCGGGACCCTACAATGAGCAGTTCTTC. Translated, it gives CASRKPGPYNEQFF.

This clonotype was observed a few times. The rearrangement uses TRBV20-1 and TRBJ1-5; D not resolved. Germline CDR1 and CDR2: DFQATT and SNEGSKA (reference sequence). This CDR3 is 13 amino acids long. The V end was cut by 3 bases, the J end by 1 base, with 7 bases between. This chain's CDR3 is CSARRRSNQPQHF. Written as DNA, the CDR3 is TGCAGTGCTAGGAGGCGAAGCAATCAGCCCCAGCATTTT.

V gene TRBV20-1 combines with J gene TRBJ1-1; D not certain. Germline CDR1 reads DFQATT; CDR2 reads SNEGSKA (reference sequence). The V end lost 3 bases, the J end lost 5 bases, and 4 bases lay between the germline ends. The CDR3 extends over 10 amino acids. The DNA for the CDR3 is TGCAGTGCTAGTCATACTGAAGCTTTCTTT. It specifies CSASHTEAFF.

This CDR3 is CATAEIVTGELFF. The DNA for the CDR3 is TGTGCCACAGCGGAAATCGTAACCGGGGAGCTGTTTTTT. The V call is TRBV6-6, the J call TRBJ2-2; perhaps TRBD2 as D (5 bases). Deletions cut 10 bases from V and 5 bases from J, with 14 bases between. The germline CDR1 and CDR2 sequences are MNHNY and SVGAGI (reference sequence). This CDR3 has 13 residues.

This chain joins TRBV10-3 and TRBJ2-1, with D maybe TRBD2 (6 bases). CDR1 is ENHRY and CDR2 is SYGVKD in the germline V gene. With 11 bases removed from V and 8 bases from J, the gap between germline ends came to 10 bases. The CDR3 covers 10 residues. DNA for the CDR3: TGTGCCGTGGGAGGCGATGAGCAGTTCTTC. Its protein product is CAVGGDEQFF.

The chain has TRBV6-1 and TRBJ1-1; D is undetermined. The CDR3 has 13 amino acids. Between the trimmed V and J ends, which lost 6 bases and 7 bases, there was a span of 15 bases. Germline loops: CDR1 MNHNS, CDR2 SASEGT. CDR3 in DNA: TGTGCCAGCAGGTCAATGCCGGGAGATGAAGCTTTCTTT. Amino acids: CASRSMPGDEAFF.

This clonotype was counted only a few times. The chain couples TRBV15 to TRBJ2-1; D is tentatively TRBD1 or TRBD2 (5 bases each). From germline, CDR1 is LNHNV and CDR2 YYDKDF (reference sequence). Trimming took 9 bases from V and 2 from J, leaving 17 bases between them. The CDR3 consists of 15 residues. The CDR3 DNA sequence: TGTGCCACAGCCACCCCGGGGCCAACCTACAATGAGCAGTTCTTC. This gives the protein CATATPGPTYNEQFF.

The chain recombines TRBV29-1 with TRBJ2-7; no clear D. Germline CDR1 and CDR2: SQVTM and ANQGSEA. V was trimmed by 4 bases and J by 5 bases, leaving 15 bases between them. This CDR3 comprises 13 residues. The CDR3 DNA reads TGCAGCGTTGTAATCGGGCCGTGGCACGAGCAGTACTTC. This translates into CSVVIGPWHEQYF.